The clone carrying this T cell receptor (beta chain) has at least ten counts. The target antigen is unknown. Time point in this sample: persistent/refractory GD, antithyroid drugs over 5 years with positive TRAb. Scientists built the TCR library using RNA that was extracted from PBMCs. The authors built TCR beta libraries using iRepertoire HTBI primers and Arm-PCR of CDR3 regions. TCRdb redid the calling of the multiplex PCR reads with MiXCR, one entry per CDR3 protein. The sample consists of hundreds of thousands of distinct CDR3 sequences, roughly a fifth of them appearing once. The data are from a study of regulatory T cells in long-lasting Graves disease. Study-level results: Less diverse TCR repertoires were seen in persistent Graves' patients than in newly diagnosed ones. Among persistent patients, a larger number of public clonotypes were shared (around 2,700) than among newly diagnosed patients (roughly 910). The sample size was small, and this may have reduced accuracy.

The CDR3 consists of 15 residues. Germline V gene sequence: CDR1 GTSNPN, CDR2 SVGIG (reference sequence). The trim removed 0 bases at V and 9 bases at J, leaving 7 bases unmatched. The source material was peripheral blood mononuclear cells (PBMCs), sampled when the disease was refractory, from a patient treated with antithyroid drugs. This clonotype was obtained from a female donor with Graves disease. The chain combines TRBV30 with TRBJ1-6, with 8 bases aligning to TRBD1. CDR3 region: CAWSVSGQGTSPLHF. The CDR3 bases are TGTGCCTGGAGTGTATCCGGACAGGGAACTTCACCCCTCCACTTT.